This record concerns one TCR beta chain sequence. This entry comes from a study of identical twins. In TCRdb, the 5' RACE reads were re-called with MiXCR into one record per CDR3 protein. This sample has around 650,000 distinct CDR3 sequences, with just over 7% found just once. Trimming stripped 6 bases from V and 6 bases from J, with 24 bases between. CDR1 MNHNS and CDR2 SASEGT come from the germline V gene. The CDR3 loop spans 17 amino acids. This sample also appeared in a second study, on yellow fever vaccine responses in identical twins.

The specimen sequenced was PBMCs. The origin of this receptor is a woman in her late teens or twenties in good health. The chain couples TRBV6-1 to TRBJ2-1; TRBD2 might be the D (5 bases). CDR3 sequence: CASRGEKGVNHLNEQFF. The CDR3 DNA reads TGTGCCAGCAGGGGAGAAAAGGGAGTGAACCACCTCAATGAGCAGTTCTTC.